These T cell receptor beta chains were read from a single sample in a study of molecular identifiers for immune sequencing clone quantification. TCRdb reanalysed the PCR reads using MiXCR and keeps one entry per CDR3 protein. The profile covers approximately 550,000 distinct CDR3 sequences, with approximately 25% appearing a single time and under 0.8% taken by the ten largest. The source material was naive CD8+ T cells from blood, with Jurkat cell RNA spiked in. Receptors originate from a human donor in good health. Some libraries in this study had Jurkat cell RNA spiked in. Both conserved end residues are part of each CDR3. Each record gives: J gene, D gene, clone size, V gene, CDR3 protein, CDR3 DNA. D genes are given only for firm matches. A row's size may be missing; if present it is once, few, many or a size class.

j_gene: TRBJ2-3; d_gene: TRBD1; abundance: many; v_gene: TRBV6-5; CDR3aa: CASRSSQGASSDTQYF; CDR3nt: TGTGCCAGCAGGTCATCTCAGGGGGCTAGCTCAGATACGCAGTATTTT
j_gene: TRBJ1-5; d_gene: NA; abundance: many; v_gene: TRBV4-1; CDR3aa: CASSQLSGVGQPQHF; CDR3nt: TGCGCCAGCAGCCAGCTATCAGGGGTGGGCCAGCCCCAGCATTTT
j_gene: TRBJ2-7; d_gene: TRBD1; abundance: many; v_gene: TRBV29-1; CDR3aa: CSAGDSSYEQYF; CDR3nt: TGCAGCGCCGGGGACAGCTCCTACGAGCAGTACTTC
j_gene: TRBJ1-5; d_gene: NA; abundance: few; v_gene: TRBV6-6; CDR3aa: CASSSLGGSNQPQHF; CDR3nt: TGTGCCAGCAGTAGTTTGGGGGGCTCGAATCAGCCCCAGCATTTT
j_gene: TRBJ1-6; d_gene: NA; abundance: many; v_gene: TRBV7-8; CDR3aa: CASSNSLRDNSPLHF; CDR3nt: TGTGCCAGCAGCAATTCACTCAGGGATAATTCACCCCTCCACTTT
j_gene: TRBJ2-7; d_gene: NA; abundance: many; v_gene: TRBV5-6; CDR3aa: CASSLARVSSYEQYF; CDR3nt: TGTGCCAGCAGCTTGGCGAGGGTGAGCTCCTACGAGCAGTACTTC
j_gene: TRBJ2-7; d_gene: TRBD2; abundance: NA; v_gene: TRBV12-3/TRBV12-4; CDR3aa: CASSLSAGGVEQYF; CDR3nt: TGTGCCAGCAGTTTATCAGCGGGAGGGGTAGAGCAGTACTTC
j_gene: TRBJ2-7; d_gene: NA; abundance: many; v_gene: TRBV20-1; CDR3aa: CSAKDYEQYF; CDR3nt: TGCAGTGCTAAAGATTACGAGCAGTACTTC
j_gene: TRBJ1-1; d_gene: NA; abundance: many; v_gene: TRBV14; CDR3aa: CASSLTPNTEAFF; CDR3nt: TGTGCCAGCAGCCTGACACCGAACACTGAAGCTTTCTTT
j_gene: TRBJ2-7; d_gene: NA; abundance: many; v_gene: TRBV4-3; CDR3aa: CASSQGPQYEQYF; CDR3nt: TGCGCCAGCAGCCAAGGACCCCAGTACGAGCAGTACTTC
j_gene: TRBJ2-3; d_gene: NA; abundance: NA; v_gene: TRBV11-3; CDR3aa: CASSFRGRIADTQYF; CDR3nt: TGTGCCAGCAGCTTCCGGGGACGCATCGCAGATACGCAGTATTTT